This T cell receptor (beta chain) was found in a study of pediatric ulcerative colitis. This CDR3 region has 15 residues. V was clipped by 4 bases and J by 6 bases; unmatched bases: 9. Per the germline V gene, CDR1 is SGHNT and CDR2 is YYREEE (reference sequence). Remarks on this clone: Its antigen remains unidentified.

Study outcomes and limitations: Ulcerative colitis patients shared more blood-rectal clones than controls. In rectum, acute severe colitis had expanded clones and less diversity.

One to two pinch biopsies were taken from the rectum during colonoscopy. Clones were sequenced by immunoSEQ multiplex PCR, and TCRdb holds only the in-frame ones, with some missing. The table includes over 10,000 clones, over 60% detected once. Sequencing input: gut tissue. The receptor's source is a boy aged 5-17 years who was a control in a study of pediatric ulcerative colitis. The V and J genes are TRBV5-4 and TRBJ1-1; TRBD1 aligns across 10 bases. The CDR3 loop reads CASSRQGAMMAEAFF. The CDR3 region has the DNA TGTGCCAGCAGCCGACAGGGGGCGATGATGGCTGAAGCTTTCTTT.